The clone carrying this TCR beta chain was counted between two and nine times. This entry is derived from a study of T-cell reconstitution after alpha-beta-depleted transplantation in children. This CDR3 is 13 amino acids long. CDR1 MNHNS and CDR2 SASEGT come from the germline V gene. The trim removed 4 bases at V and 11 bases at J, leaving 10 bases unmatched. Using unique molecular identifiers, the investigators prepared the TCRbeta library. Via MiXCR, TCRdb re-called the PCR reads, giving one row per CDR3 protein. The table lists roughly 500,000 distinct CDR3 sequences, around 19% of them singletons.

This clonotype was sampled from a human donor who donated a stem cell graft to a child with acute lymphoblastic leukemia. Here the sequenced sample was PBMCs from the stem cell graft donor, taken from the stem cell graft. The J gene is TRBJ1-1, the V gene TRBV6-1, with TRBD1 identical over 7 bases. The CDR3 loop reads CASSVETGSSAFF. CDR3 nucleotide sequence: TGTGCCAGCAGTGTGGAGACAGGGTCTTCGGCTTTCTTT.